Following are 17 T cell receptor beta chains from one sample sequenced in a study of T cells in Graves' hyperthyroidism and ophthalmopathy (dated by TCRdb to the late 2010s). The library was obtained by multiplex PCR. The reads were generated on an Illumina HiSeq 2000. The TCR beta CDR3 regions were amplified from RNA transcripts. For the first round of RT-PCR on the TCR CDR3, the HTBI primer set was used together with the Qiagen OneStep RT-PCR kit. In-frame beta chains were kept once TCRdb had trimmed the public reads at Q25 with fastp and called clones with MiXCR. Each CDR3 protein gets just one entry, which takes the most common genes and DNA from the rows behind it. Here the sample has more than 500,000 distinct CDR3 sequences; around 15% occur a single time. The top ten clones comprise approximately 15% of the sample. The specimen was blood. These receptors were obtained from a woman in her 40s with Graves' hyperthyroidism.

The rearrangement links TRBV7-2 to TRBJ2-1, with 10 bases identical to TRBD2. J lost 6 bases, V lost 3 bases, and 5 bases had no gene match. The CDR3 is made up of 15 amino acids. From germline, CDR1 is SGHTA and CDR2 FQGNSA. The CDR3 region is CASSFTSGTGNEQFF. The CDR3 coding sequence is TGTGCCAGCAGCTTTACTAGCGGGACGGGCAATGAGCAGTTCTTC.

This clonotype came up once. The chain links TRBV20-1 to TRBJ1-1; 12 bases are a match to TRBD1. This CDR3 spans 17 amino acids. Trimming at V came to 1 base and at J to 0 bases, leaving 6 bases not matched to a gene. Germline V gene lookup returns CDR1 DFQATT and CDR2 SNEGSKA (reference sequence). CDR3 sequence reads: CSARGSGTGGMNTEAFF. CDR3 DNA: TGCAGTGCTAGAGGATCAGGGACAGGGGGCATGAACACTGAAGCTTTCTTT.

This chain links TRBV24-1 with TRBJ2-1; TRBD2 agrees at 12 bases. V shed 1 base, J shed 9 bases, and the junction held 3 bases outside the gene matches. The CDR3 contains 15 residues. The germline CDR1 and CDR2 sequences are KGHDR and SFDVKD. The CDR3 protein is CATSDFTSGRIEQFF. Here the CDR3 DNA reads TGTGCCACCAGTGATTTTACTAGCGGGAGGATTGAGCAGTTCTTC.

This clonotype was picked up many times. This chain connects TRBV20-1 to TRBJ2-7; D unclear. The CDR3 runs to 11 residues. Between the trimmed V and J ends, which lost 2 bases and 2 bases, there was a span of 4 bases. CDR1 DFQATT and CDR2 SNEGSKA come from the germline V gene (reference sequence). The CDR3 DNA sequence: TGCAGTGCTAGATGGGCCTACGAGCAGTACTTC. This encodes CSARWAYEQYF.

This clonotype appeared a few times. The chain joins TRBV6-5 to TRBJ1-6, with a tentative D call TRBD1 (6 bases). The CDR3 extends over 12 amino acids. The V gene lost 6 bases and the J gene lost 9 bases, with 9 bases spanning the gap. The germline gives CDR1 MNHEY, CDR2 SVGAGI. The DNA of the CDR3 is TGTGCCAGCAGGGCAGGGGCTTCACCCCTCCACTTT. It is translated as CASRAGASPLHF.

This clonotype was counted between two and nine times. V and J are TRBV20-1 and TRBJ2-3, with D perhaps matching TRBD2 (6 bases). The CDR3 is 14 amino acids. V was pared by 1 base and J by 7 bases, with 15 bases between. Germline CDR1 reads DFQATT; CDR2 reads SNEGSKA (reference sequence). As DNA, the CDR3 is TGCAGTGCTAGAGGCGGGGCTACTAGGAATACGCAGTATTTT. This codes for CSARGGATRNTQYF.

This clonotype was observed a single time. The V gene is TRBV9, the J gene TRBJ1-5; 9 nucleotides match TRBD1. V was pared by 4 bases and J by 7 bases, with 6 bases of the junction left unmatched. The CDR3 contains 14 residues. In germline, CDR1 is SGDLS, CDR2 YYNGEE. The CDR3, as DNA: TGTGCCAGCAGCCCCGGGACAGGGAGCCAGCCCCAGCATTTT. This translates into CASSPGTGSQPQHF.

This clonotype has at least ten counts. J is TRBJ2-7 and V is TRBV6-1; D gene ambiguous. Trimming removed 0 bases from V and 6 bases from J, with 12 bases in between. There are 14 residues in the CDR3. Germline V gene lookup returns CDR1 MNHNS and CDR2 SASEGT. The CDR3 nucleotides read TGTGCCAGCAGTGAAGCGCGGTTGCAGATCGAGCAGTACTTC. Its translation: CASSEARLQIEQYF.

The V call is TRBV19, the J call TRBJ2-2; D remains ambiguous. V shed 5 bases and J shed 6 bases, with 19 bases lying between them. CDR3 length: 16 amino acids. Germline V gene data show CDR1 as LNHDA and CDR2 as SQIVND (reference sequence). The CDR3 nucleotides are TGTGCCAGTAGTGCCGACAAGGATGGGTACGCCGGGGAGCTGTTTTTT. This encodes CASSADKDGYAGELFF.

There are a few counts of this clonotype. The rearrangement joins TRBV9 to TRBJ2-3, with D uncertain. The ends were cut back, 0 bases at V and 3 bases at J, with 14 bases in the middle. This CDR3 is built from 16 residues. Germline-derived CDR1 and CDR2 are SGDLS and YYNGEE. In DNA form, the CDR3 reads TGTGCCAGCAGCGTAGCCCCAGCCAGGTTGACAGATACGCAGTATTTT. Protein: CASSVAPARLTDTQYF.

The J gene is TRBJ2-5, the V gene TRBV20-1; 14 nucleotides line up with TRBD2. Germline trimming cut 5 bases from V and 5 bases from J; bases unmatched to any gene: 10. The CDR3 runs 16 residues. CDR1 and CDR2 from the germline V gene are DFQATT and SNEGSKA (reference sequence). The DNA for the CDR3 is TGCAGTGCTCCTCCGGGACTAGCGGGAGCTCTCGAGACCCAGTACTTC. Its translation: CSAPPGLAGALETQYF.

In its sample, this clonotype was seen many times. The chain uses TRBV28 and TRBJ2-7, with D unclear. CDR3 length: 15 amino acids. V shed 1 base and J shed 2 bases, with 12 bases lying between them. CDR1 and CDR2 (germline): MDHEN, SYDVKM. The CDR3 DNA sequence: TGTGCCAGCAGTTTATCCCTTCGACTGGCCTACGAGCAGTACTTC. Translation gives CASSLSLRLAYEQYF.

In this sample, this clonotype turned up once. The chain couples TRBV20-1 to TRBJ2-2, with D unresolved. The V end was cut by 2 bases, the J end by 1 base, with 11 bases between. The length of the CDR3 is 15 residues. Per the germline V gene, CDR1 is DFQATT and CDR2 is SNEGSKA (reference sequence). CDR3 sequence: CSARLAARNTGELFF. The CDR3 DNA reads TGCAGTGCTAGACTCGCGGCCCGGAACACCGGGGAGCTGTTTTTT.

This clonotype occurred many times. V usage is TRBV6-1 and J usage is TRBJ2-7; no reliable D call. Per germline, CDR1 MNHNS and CDR2 SASEGT. CDR3 length equals 13 residues. Between the trimmed V and J ends, which lost 6 bases and 3 bases, there was a span of 12 bases. The CDR3 spells CASSHSSLYEQYF. CDR3 coding DNA: TGTGCCAGCAGCCACTCCTCCCTCTACGAGCAGTACTTC.

This chain connects TRBV5-1 to TRBJ2-1; the D is unclear. The germline gives CDR1 SGHRS, CDR2 YFSETQ. The CDR3 extends over 15 amino acids. Between the trimmed V and J ends, which lost 4 bases and 0 bases, there was a span of 11 bases. The CDR3 spells CASSQTRSSYNEQFF. The CDR3 nucleotides are TGCGCCAGCAGCCAAACTCGGAGCTCCTACAATGAGCAGTTCTTC.

The table lists this clonotype with many counts. The chain has TRBV28 and TRBJ1-5; D remains ambiguous. There are 13 residues in the CDR3. In germline, CDR1 is MDHEN, CDR2 SYDVKM. Trimming shortened V by 5 bases and J by 4 bases, and 9 bases separated the two germline ends. The CDR3 DNA is TGTGCCAGCAGTGCTACTGGAAATCAGCCCCAGCATTTT. Protein product: CASSATGNQPQHF. Full variable domain (rest looked up from reference TRBV28 and TRBJ1-5): DVKVTQSSRYLVKRTGEKVFLECVQDMDHENMFWYRQDPGLGLRLIYFSYDVKMKEKGDIPEGYSVSREKKERFSLILESASTNQTSMYLCASSATGNQPQHFGDGTRLSIL.

This chain uses TRBV24-1 with TRBJ2-6; D is ambiguous. V was cut by 12 bases and J by 2 bases, with 10 bases left in between. Germline V CDR1 and CDR2: KGHDR, SFDVKD. The CDR3 consists of 13 residues. The CDR3 coding sequence is TGTGCCGCCTCTGACACTGGGGCCAACGTCCTGACTTTC. Residues: CAASDTGANVLTF.